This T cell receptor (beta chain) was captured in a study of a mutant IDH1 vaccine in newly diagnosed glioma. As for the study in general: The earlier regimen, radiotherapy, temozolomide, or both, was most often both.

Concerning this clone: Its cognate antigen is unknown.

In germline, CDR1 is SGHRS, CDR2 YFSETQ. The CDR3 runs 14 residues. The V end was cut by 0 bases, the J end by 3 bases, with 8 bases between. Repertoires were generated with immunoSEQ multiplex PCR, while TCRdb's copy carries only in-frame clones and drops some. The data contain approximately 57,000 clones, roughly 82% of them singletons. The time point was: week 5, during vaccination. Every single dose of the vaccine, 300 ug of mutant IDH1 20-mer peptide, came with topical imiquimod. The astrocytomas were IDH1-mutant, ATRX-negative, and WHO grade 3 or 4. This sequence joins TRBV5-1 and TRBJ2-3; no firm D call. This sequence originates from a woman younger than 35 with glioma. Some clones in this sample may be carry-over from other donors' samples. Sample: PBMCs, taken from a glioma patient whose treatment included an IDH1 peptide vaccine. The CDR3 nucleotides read TGCGCCAGCAGCTTGGGGGAACGGACAGATACGCAGTATTTT. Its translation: CASSLGERTDTQYF. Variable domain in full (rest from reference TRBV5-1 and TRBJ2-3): KAGVTQTPRYLIKTRGQQVTLSCSPISGHRSVSWYQQTPGQGLQFLFEYFSETQRNKGNFPGRFSGRQFSNSRSEMNVSTLELGDSALYLCASSLGERTDTQYFGPGTRLTVL.